These T cell receptor beta chains were read from a single sample in a study of T cell responses to AZD1222 COVID-19 vaccine. TCRdb's table, derived via immunoSEQ multiplex PCR, lists solely in-frame clones and lacks some. The sample contains about 190,000 clones, about 89% of which appear only once. The sample consisted of peripheral blood, taken on day 0 of MenACWY control vaccination. All receptors derive from an adult in good health. Both conserved end residues are part of each CDR3. A D gene is named only where the DNA matches it firmly. Size is stated for part of the rows, as once, few or many counts, or as a class when the clone is expanded.

V,D,J,size,DNA,CDR3
TRBV11-2,-,TRBJ2-7,-,TGTGCCAGCAGCTTAAGTGTGGGGAACGAGCAGTACTTC,CASSLSVGNEQYF
TRBV4-2,TRBD1,TRBJ1-2,-,TGTGCCAGCAGCCAAGGAGAGGACAGGGGAGATGGCTACACCTTC,CASSQGEDRGDGYTF
TRBV7-9,TRBD1,TRBJ1-4,-,TGTGCCAGCAGCGCTATACTCCAGGGGGCGGACGAAAAACTGTTTTTT,CASSAILQGADEKLFF
TRBV7-9,-,TRBJ1-2,-,TGTGCCAGCAGCCCCGTGGGGGGATATGGCTACACCTTC,CASSPVGGYGYTF
TRBV7-9,-,TRBJ1-3,-,TGTGCCAGCAGCATAACGACAGTTTCCGGAAACACCATATATTTT,CASSITTVSGNTIYF
TRBV2,-,TRBJ1-1,-,TGTGCCAGCAGTGAAGCTGCAGGGGCCACTGAAGCTTTCTTT,CASSEAAGATEAFF
TRBV5-1,-,TRBJ2-1,-,TGCGCCAGCAGCCTTCGGGGGGCGGGAGAGATGTCGCGCGCGTATGAGCAGTTCTTC,CASSLRGAGEMSRAYEQFF
TRBV7-2,-,TRBJ2-2,-,TGTGCCAGCAGCTACTTAACCGGGGAGCTGTTTTTT,CASSYLTGELFF
TRBV7-8,TRBD2,TRBJ2-5,-,TGTGCCAGCAGCTACTTAGCGGGGGGCTCCCAAGAGACCCAGTACTTC,CASSYLAGGSQETQYF
TRBV28,TRBD1,TRBJ2-7,few,TGTGCCAGCAGTTCCACGAGACAACAGGGGAAATTTTCCTACGAGCAGTACTTC,CASSSTRQQGKFSYEQYF
TRBV28,-,TRBJ1-1,-,TGTGCCAGCAGTCCCCCGACGAACACTGAAGCTTTCTTT,CASSPPTNTEAFF
TRBV6-5,-,TRBJ1-2,-,TGTGCCAGCAGCCGCACTCATACAGGGAACGGCTACACCTTC,CASSRTHTGNGYTF
TRBV9,-,TRBJ1-1,-,TGTGCCAGCAGCGTAGGTGGGGGCGCGGCTGAAGCTTTCTTT,CASSVGGGAAEAFF
TRBV6-1,-,TRBJ1-2,-,TGTGCCAGCAGTGAAGGCAGGGACCTTGGCTACACCTTC,CASSEGRDLGYTF
TRBV6-1,-,TRBJ2-1,-,TGTGCCAGCAGTGAAGGAGAGGGGACACACAATGAGCAGTTCTTC,CASSEGEGTHNEQFF
TRBV4-2,TRBD2,TRBJ2-5,-,TGTGCCAGCAGCCAAGCGGGACTAGCGGGGCCAGGGAGTGAGACCCAGTACTTC,CASSQAGLAGPGSETQYF
TRBV2,-,TRBJ2-2,-,TGTGCCAGCAGATCGGACACCCCCAGATGGGGGGAGCTGTTTTTT,CASRSDTPRWGELFF
TRBV10-3,TRBD2,TRBJ2-3,-,TGTGCCATCAGCGGACTAGCGGGAATGTCAGATACGCAGTATTTT,CAISGLAGMSDTQYF
TRBV5-1,-,TRBJ2-7,once,TGCGCCAGCAGCTTCGCGGGGGCCCTCTCCTACGAGCAGTACTTC,CASSFAGALSYEQYF
TRBV5-1,-,TRBJ2-2,-,TGCGCCAGCAGCAACGGGACAACTACCGGGGAGCTGTTTTTT,CASSNGTTTGELFF
TRBV29-1,-,TRBJ1-1,-,TGCAGCGTTTTGGTCCGGGATAGGGCGAACACTGAAGCTTTCTTT,CSVLVRDRANTEAFF
TRBV3-1/TRBV3-2,-,TRBJ1-5,-,TGTGCCAGCAGCACGAAGGACAATCAGCCCCAGCATTTT,CASSTKDNQPQHF
TRBV14,-,TRBJ2-1,once,TGTGCCAGCAGCCATGGGCAGGTCGGGGACAATGAGCAGTTCTTC,CASSHGQVGDNEQFF
TRBV7-3,-,TRBJ1-1,-,TGTGCCAGCAGCTTGGACAGAGACACTGAAGCTTTCTTT,CASSLDRDTEAFF
TRBV19,-,TRBJ1-1,-,TGTGCCAGTAGTACGGGACGAGGTGAAGCTTTCTTT,CASSTGRGEAFF
TRBV7-2,-,TRBJ2-1,-,TGTGCCAGCAGCTCCTACGACACATACAATGAGCAGTTCTTC,CASSSYDTYNEQFF
TRBV11-2,TRBD1,TRBJ2-2,-,TGTGCCAGCAGCTCCTGGACAGGGGGAGGGACCGGGGAGCTGTTTTTT,CASSSWTGGGTGELFF
TRBV7-9,TRBD2,TRBJ2-3,-,TGTGCCAGCAGCGCCGGAGAGGGGGGACTAGCGGGCACAGATACGCAGTATTTT,CASSAGEGGLAGTDTQYF
TRBV29-1,TRBD1,TRBJ2-7,-,TGCAGCGTTGTCGAGGGGGCGGTCGAGCAGTACTTC,CSVVEGAVEQYF
TRBV6-6,TRBD1,TRBJ2-3,-,TGTGCCAGCAGTTACCTCGACAGGGTTCAGAGCGATACGCAGTATTTT,CASSYLDRVQSDTQYF
TRBV11-2,-,TRBJ2-7,-,TGTGCCAGCAGCTTAGGGGGTGGGGGCTACGAGCAGTACTTC,CASSLGGGGYEQYF
TRBV18,TRBD1,TRBJ2-3,-,TGTGCCAGCTCACCTCAGGGGGTGTCTCTAACTTTCACAGATACGCAGTATTTT,CASSPQGVSLTFTDTQYF
TRBV5-4,-,TRBJ1-2,-,TGTGCCAGCAGCTCGGATAGCAACTATGGCTACACCTTC,CASSSDSNYGYTF
TRBV7-6,-,TRBJ2-3,-,TGTGCCAGCAGCTTACTAGACACCACAGATACGCAGTATTTT,CASSLLDTTDTQYF
TRBV6-5,-,TRBJ2-1,once,TGTGCCAGCAGTTCTTGGTCGGGATCGTCCTACAATGAGCAGTTCTTC,CASSSWSGSSYNEQFF
TRBV4-1,TRBD2,TRBJ2-7,-,TGCGCCAGCAGCCAAGCCCAGCGGGGAGATTACGAGCAGTACTTC,CASSQAQRGDYEQYF
TRBV28,-,TRBJ2-5,few,TGTGCCAGCAGTTTCCGGGACACAATCCGGGAGACCCAGTACTTC,CASSFRDTIRETQYF
TRBV27,-,TRBJ2-7,-,TGTGCCAGCAGGGACTACTACGAGCAGTACTTC,CASRDYYEQYF
TRBV9,TRBD2,TRBJ2-1,-,TGTGCCAGCAGCGCCCCCCGGTGGGGGGAGGGCCTTAATGAGCAGTTCTTC,CASSAPRWGEGLNEQFF
TRBV27,TRBD1,TRBJ2-7,-,TGTGCCAGCGGGACAGGGGGCATCGACGAGCAGTACTTC,CASGTGGIDEQYF
TRBV28,TRBD1,TRBJ1-6,-,TGTGCCAGCACAGGGGGCCTTTTACCAAGGATCTTT,CASTGGLLPRIF
TRBV18,TRBD1,TRBJ1-4,-,TGTGCCAGCTCACGGCTCCCGGGACAGGGGGCGCAAAATGAAAAACTGTTTTTT,CASSRLPGQGAQNEKLFF
TRBV19,TRBD2,TRBJ2-7,-,TGTGCCAGTAGTATATCGACTAGCGGGGGCGAGCAGTACTTC,CASSISTSGGEQYF
TRBV18,TRBD1,TRBJ1-6,-,TGTGCCAGCTCGCGGGACAGGGTAAATTCACCCCTCCACTTT,CASSRDRVNSPLHF
TRBV18,-,TRBJ1-5,-,TGTGCCAGCTCATCTTTCGAAAGCAATCAGCCCCAGCATTTT,CASSSFESNQPQHF
TRBV11-2,TRBD1,TRBJ2-7,-,TGTGCCAGCAGCTTAGCCGGACAGGGGGCAGCAACCTACGAGCAGTACTTC,CASSLAGQGAATYEQYF
TRBV2,TRBD2,TRBJ2-1,-,TGTGCCAGCAGACAAACTAGCGGGGTTACGAATGAGCAGTTCTTC,CASRQTSGVTNEQFF
TRBV29-1,-,TRBJ1-4,-,TGCAGCGTCCAAGGGGCCCCTAGCGAAAAACTGTTTTTT,CSVQGAPSEKLFF
TRBV7-9,TRBD1,TRBJ1-2,-,TGTGCCAGCAGCCCCTCCGGACAGGGGGGCAGCTATGGCTACACCTTC,CASSPSGQGGSYGYTF
TRBV4-3,-,TRBJ1-5,few,TGCGCCAGCAGCCAAGATTGGGCCGTAAATCAGCCCCAGCATTTT,CASSQDWAVNQPQHF
TRBV5-1,-,TRBJ2-1,few,TGCGCCAGCAGCTGGCCCGGGGGCGATGAGCAGTTCTTC,CASSWPGGDEQFF
TRBV9,-,TRBJ1-6,-,TGTGCCAGCAGCGTACCACAGCCCCTCCACTTT,CASSVPQPLHF